Presented here are 21 T cell receptor beta chains from one specimen sequenced in a study of technical replicates of blood from a few donors. Method: immunoSEQ multiplex PCR; TCRdb's copy keeps in-frame clones and lacks some. The sample carries some 70,000 clones, just under 97% recorded once. The sample taken for sequencing was T cells isolated from PBMCs. The receptor source for this set is a human donor in good health.

V gene TRBV11-2 combines with J gene TRBJ2-1; 9 bases fit TRBD1. CDR3 length: 15 amino acids. CDR1 is SGHAT and CDR2 is FQNNGV in the germline V gene. V was clipped by 1 base and J by 4 bases; unmatched bases: 2. CDR3 sequence reads: CASSLGTGVYNEQFF. CDR3 sequence (DNA): TGTGCCAGCAGCTTAGGGACAGGGGTTTACAATGAGCAGTTCTTC.

The rearrangement links TRBV19 to TRBJ2-1, with TRBD2 identical over 11 bases. Germline V CDR1 and CDR2: LNHDA, SQIVND (reference sequence). The CDR3 is 15 amino acids. V was clipped by 7 bases and J by 4 bases; unmatched bases: 6. DNA for the CDR3: TGTGCCAGTACCCCAACTAGCGGGGGTTACAATGAGCAGTTCTTC. Translated: CASTPTSGGYNEQFF.

The chain combines TRBV28 with TRBJ1-5; D gene unclear. Germline assignment: CDR1 MDHEN and CDR2 SYDVKM. With 5 bases removed from V and 6 bases from J, the gap between germline ends came to 17 bases. The CDR3 is 15 residues long. This CDR3 reads CASSMTSQLGQPQHF. CDR3 nucleotides: TGTGCCAGCAGTATGACTTCTCAGTTAGGTCAGCCCCAGCATTTT. The variable domain in full, with the rest retrieved from reference TRBV28 and TRBJ1-5, is DVKVTQSSRYLVKRTGEKVFLECVQDMDHENMFWYRQDPGLGLRLIYFSYDVKMKEKGDIPEGYSVSREKKERFSLILESASTNQTSMYLCASSMTSQLGQPQHFGDGTRLSIL.

V gene TRBV9 combines with J gene TRBJ1-1, with D possibly matching TRBD1 (5 bases). Trimming took off 4 bases at V and 1 base at J, with 11 bases between the two ends. The length of the CDR3 is 14 residues. Germline V gene lookup returns CDR1 SGDLS and CDR2 YYNGEE. The CDR3 DNA sequence: TGTGCCAGCAGCAAACAAGGACAGAACACTGAAGCTTTCTTT. Its translation is CASSKQGQNTEAFF.

In its sample, this clone was seen once. The J gene is TRBJ2-7, the V gene TRBV28; D gene unclear. This CDR3 spans 16 amino acids. The germline V and J ends were trimmed by 5 bases and 0 bases, with 17 bases remaining between them. Germline CDR1 reads MDHEN; CDR2 reads SYDVKM. DNA for the CDR3: TGTGCCAGCAGTATCCCGCCAGGTCCCCCCTCCTACGAGCAGTACTTC. It encodes CASSIPPGPPSYEQYF. The whole variable domain, filled in from reference TRBV28 and TRBJ2-7, reads DVKVTQSSRYLVKRTGEKVFLECVQDMDHENMFWYRQDPGLGLRLIYFSYDVKMKEKGDIPEGYSVSREKKERFSLILESASTNQTSMYLCASSIPPGPPSYEQYFGPGTRLTVT.

J is TRBJ2-5 and V is TRBV5-1, with D perhaps matching TRBD1 (5 bases). This CDR3 is built from 15 residues. Germline CDR1 is SGHRS and CDR2 is YFSETQ. V was trimmed by 4 bases and J by 2 bases, leaving 15 bases between them. The CDR3 loop is CASSREGVSQETQYF. DNA of the CDR3: TGCGCCAGCAGCCGAGAAGGGGTGTCGCAAGAGACCCAGTACTTC.

This chain uses TRBV4-1 with TRBJ2-7, with 8 bases aligning to TRBD2. Germline-derived CDR1 and CDR2 are MGHRA and YSYEKL. Losses at the gene ends were 1 base for V and 1 base for J; bases not matched to a gene: 6. The CDR3 is 16 amino acids. CDR3 loop: CASSQVASGSSYEQYF. The DNA for the CDR3 is TGCGCCAGCAGCCAAGTTGCGAGCGGGAGTTCCTACGAGCAGTACTTC.

This clone appeared once. This sequence joins TRBV6-1 and TRBJ1-4; 11 bases agree with TRBD1. Germline CDR1 reads MNHNS; CDR2 reads SASEGT. The CDR3 spans 19 residues. V lost 0 bases to trimming and J lost 7 bases; unmatched junction nucleotides: 13. The CDR3 nucleotides read TGTGCCAGCAGTGAAGCGGGGACAGGGGGTTACAGTAAACCTGAAAAACTGTTTTTT. It specifies CASSEAGTGGYSKPEKLFF.

The V and J genes are TRBV20-1 and TRBJ2-2, with D unresolved. CDR3 length: 11 residues. The germline CDR1 and CDR2 sequences are DFQATT and SNEGSKA (reference sequence). The V gene lost 6 bases and the J gene lost 8 bases, with 10 bases spanning the gap. The CDR3 DNA reads as TGCAGTGCCCGGAAAGCGGGGGAGCTGTTTTTT. Translating gives CSARKAGELFF.

Worth noting for this clone: Other DNA sequences from this sample encode an identical CDR3 as well. The CDR3 DNA sequence: TGCGCCAGCAGCCCAGGGACAGGTTCCTACGAGCAGTACTTC. Translating gives CASSPGTGSYEQYF. The rearrangement joins TRBV5-1 to TRBJ2-7, with 8 bases aligning to TRBD1. Germline assignment: CDR1 SGHRS and CDR2 YFSETQ. Unmatched junction bases numbered 4, after V lost 4 bases and J lost 1 base. The CDR3 totals 14 residues.

The rearrangement uses TRBV19 and TRBJ2-1; the match to TRBD2 covers 10 bases. The germline CDR1 and CDR2 sequences are LNHDA and SQIVND (reference sequence). CDR3 length: 14 amino acids. Trimming removed 1 base from V and 9 bases from J; junction bases left unmatched: 3. The CDR3 loop is CASSIASGSGEQFF. CDR3 DNA sequence: TGTGCCAGTAGTATAGCTAGCGGGAGTGGTGAGCAGTTCTTC.

The chain uses TRBV6-1 and TRBJ2-7, with 9 bases aligning to TRBD2. Germline V CDR1 and CDR2: MNHNS, SASEGT. The length of the CDR3 is 14 residues. Trimming cost V 10 bases and J 2 bases; bases outside gene matches: 9. Here the CDR3 reads CATASGGQAYEQYF. Here the CDR3 DNA reads TGTGCCACTGCAAGCGGGGGGCAAGCCTACGAGCAGTACTTC.

J is TRBJ1-4 and V is TRBV4-2; TRBD1 is a possible D gene (6 bases). Germline CDR1 and CDR2: LGHNA and YNFKEQ. The CDR3 extends over 13 amino acids. Between the trimmed V and J ends, which lost 8 bases and 6 bases, there was a span of 13 bases. CDR3 region: CASVQGPDEKLFF. The CDR3 DNA is TGTGCCAGCGTACAGGGCCCCGATGAAAAACTGTTTTTT.

The gene calls are TRBV5-4 and TRBJ2-7; a weak D match, TRBD2 (6 bases). The length of the CDR3 is 17 residues. The V and J ends lost 2 bases and 0 bases respectively, with 18 bases between them. Germline V lookup: CDR1 SGHNT, CDR2 YYREEE (reference sequence). CDR3 residues: CASSLQPTGVSSYEQYF. The CDR3 DNA follows: TGTGCCAGCAGCTTACAGCCGACGGGGGTGTCCTCCTACGAGCAGTACTTC.

The chain has TRBV19 and TRBJ1-1, with no clear D. The germline CDR1 and CDR2 sequences are LNHDA and SQIVND (reference sequence). With 4 bases removed from V and 0 bases from J, the gap between germline ends came to 6 bases. The CDR3 sequence is 13 residues long. Here the CDR3 reads CASSTGLNTEAFF. In DNA, the CDR3 is TGTGCCAGTAGTACAGGCTTGAACACTGAAGCTTTCTTT. Complete variable domain (other parts from reference TRBV19 and TRBJ1-1): DGGITQSPKYLFRKEGQNVTLSCEQNLNHDAMYWYRQDPGQGLRLIYYSQIVNDFQKGDIAEGYSVSREKKESFPLTVTSAQKNPTAFYLCASSTGLNTEAFFGQGTRLTVV.

The gene calls are TRBV5-1 and TRBJ2-2; weak D call: TRBD2 (6 bases). Germline-derived CDR1 and CDR2 are SGHRS and YFSETQ. The CDR3 is made up of 14 amino acids. Trimming removed 1 base from V and 6 bases from J, with 10 bases in between. The CDR3 reads CASSLMGGAGELFF. CDR3 DNA sequence: TGCGCCAGCAGCTTGATGGGGGGAGCCGGGGAGCTGTTTTTT.

The rearrangement links TRBV2 to TRBJ2-7; 8 bases line up with TRBD2. The CDR3 loop spans 12 amino acids. Germline assignment: CDR1 SNHLY and CDR2 FYNNEI. After removal of 8 bases from V and 1 base from J, the junction contained 1 base not matched to a gene. The CDR3 DNA reads as TGTGCCAGCCAGCGGGGGTCCTACGAGCAGTACTTC. This codes for CASQRGSYEQYF.

V and J are TRBV28 and TRBJ1-2; D remains unclear. The V gene's germline CDR1 is MDHEN and CDR2 SYDVKM. This CDR3 is 10 amino acids long. The CDR3 spells CGVDSGGYTF. In DNA form, the CDR3 reads TGTGGTGTTGACTCGGGAGGCTACACCTTC.

The chain couples TRBV7-8 to TRBJ2-7; 7 bases agree with TRBD1. CDR1 is SGHVS and CDR2 is FQNEAQ in the germline V gene. This CDR3 has 14 residues. V shed 5 bases and J 4 bases; nucleotides not matched to a gene: 8. The CDR3 sequence: CASSLGTALYEQYF. CDR3 DNA: TGTGCCAGCAGCCTCGGGACAGCTTTGTACGAGCAGTACTTC.

This chain joins TRBV30 and TRBJ1-4; D gene ambiguous. Trimming took off 3 bases at V and 6 bases at J, with 8 bases between the two ends. The CDR3 sequence is 12 residues long. Looked up from germline, CDR1 is GTSNPN and CDR2 is SVGIG (reference sequence). In DNA, the CDR3 is TGTGCCTGGAGCGCTACGGATGAAAAACTGTTTTTT. Protein sequence: CAWSATDEKLFF.

The chain employs TRBV5-1 and TRBJ1-3, with D possibly being TRBD1 (5 bases). CDR1 is SGHRS and CDR2 is YFSETQ in the germline V gene. This CDR3 contains 14 residues. V lost 3 bases and J lost 4, with 11 bases in between. The DNA of the CDR3 is TGCGCCAGCAGCTCCTCCCAGGGAGGAAACACCATATATTTT. This sequence encodes CASSSSQGGNTIYF.